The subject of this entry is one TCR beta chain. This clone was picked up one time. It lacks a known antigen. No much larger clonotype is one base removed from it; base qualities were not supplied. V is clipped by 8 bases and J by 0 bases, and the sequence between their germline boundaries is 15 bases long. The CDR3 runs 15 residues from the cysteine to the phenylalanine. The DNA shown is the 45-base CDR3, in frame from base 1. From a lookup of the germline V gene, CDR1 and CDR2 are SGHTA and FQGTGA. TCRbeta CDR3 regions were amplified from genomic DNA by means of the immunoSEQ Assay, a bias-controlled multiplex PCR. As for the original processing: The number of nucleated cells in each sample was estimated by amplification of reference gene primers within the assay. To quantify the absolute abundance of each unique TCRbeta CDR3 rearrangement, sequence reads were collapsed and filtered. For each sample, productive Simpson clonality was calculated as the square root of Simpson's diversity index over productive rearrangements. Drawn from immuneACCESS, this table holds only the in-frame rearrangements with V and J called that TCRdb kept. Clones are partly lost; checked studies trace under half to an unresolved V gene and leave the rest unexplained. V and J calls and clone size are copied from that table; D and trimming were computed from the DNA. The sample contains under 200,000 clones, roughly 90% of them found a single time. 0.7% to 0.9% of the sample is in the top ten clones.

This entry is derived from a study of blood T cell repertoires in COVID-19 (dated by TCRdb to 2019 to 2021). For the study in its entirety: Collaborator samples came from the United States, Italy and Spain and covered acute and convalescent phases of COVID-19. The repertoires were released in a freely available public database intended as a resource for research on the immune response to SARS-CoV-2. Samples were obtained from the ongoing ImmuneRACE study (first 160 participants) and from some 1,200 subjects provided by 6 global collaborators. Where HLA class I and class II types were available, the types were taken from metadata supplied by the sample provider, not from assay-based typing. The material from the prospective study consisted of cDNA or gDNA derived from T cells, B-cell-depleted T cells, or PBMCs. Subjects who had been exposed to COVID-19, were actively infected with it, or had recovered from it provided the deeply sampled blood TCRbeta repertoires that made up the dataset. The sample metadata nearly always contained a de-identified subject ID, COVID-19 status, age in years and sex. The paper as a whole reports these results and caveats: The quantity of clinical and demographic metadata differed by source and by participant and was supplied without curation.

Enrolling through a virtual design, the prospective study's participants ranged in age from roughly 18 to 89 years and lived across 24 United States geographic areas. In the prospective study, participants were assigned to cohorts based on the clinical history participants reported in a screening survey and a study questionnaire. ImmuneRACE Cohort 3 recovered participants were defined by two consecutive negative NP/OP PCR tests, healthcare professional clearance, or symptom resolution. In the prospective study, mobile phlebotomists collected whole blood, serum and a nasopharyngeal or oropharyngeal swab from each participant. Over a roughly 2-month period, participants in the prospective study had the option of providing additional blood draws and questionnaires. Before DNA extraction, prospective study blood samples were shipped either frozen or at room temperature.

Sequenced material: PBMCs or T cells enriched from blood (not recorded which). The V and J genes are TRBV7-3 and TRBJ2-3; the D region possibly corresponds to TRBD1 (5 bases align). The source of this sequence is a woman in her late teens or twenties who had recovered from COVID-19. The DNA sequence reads TGTGCCAGCCTCGTAGGACAACTTAGCACAGATACGCAGTATTTT. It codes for CASLVGQLSTDTQYF.